One sample yielded the 30 T cell receptor beta chains listed below, sequenced in a study of blood T cells in healthy people across ages. A sample-barcoded 5' primer and a J-beta primer mix were used in a second PCR of roughly 7 to 11 cycles. MiXCR, applied by TCRdb to the 5' RACE reads, yields one record per CDR3 protein. The table records about 970,000 distinct CDR3 sequences, roughly half of them present only once. Sequencing was done on a sample of blood. The receptors were sampled from a woman aged 60-75 years in good health.

As DNA, the CDR3 is TGTGCCTGGAGTGCCACAAGGGACTATGGCTACACCTTC. Its protein product is CAWSATRDYGYTF. The gene calls are TRBV30 and TRBJ1-2; D gene uncertain. Germline V gives CDR1 GTSNPN, CDR2 SVGIG (reference sequence). Trimming removed 1 base at V and 3 bases at J, with 9 bases between. This CDR3 contains 13 residues.

This clonotype appeared a few times. The chain recombines TRBV20-1 with TRBJ2-5, with D possibly matching TRBD1 (6 bases). CDR3 length equals 13 residues. The germline V gene has CDR1 DFQATT and CDR2 SNEGSKA (reference sequence). The V end lost 4 bases, the J end lost 4 bases, and 13 bases lay between the germline ends. The CDR3 DNA sequence: TGCAGTGCTATCCAGCAGGGGACAGAGACCCAGTACTTC. It codes for CSAIQQGTETQYF.

This chain links TRBV7-2 with TRBJ1-5; possibly TRBD1 for D (5 bases). Germline-derived CDR1 and CDR2 are SGHTA and FQGNSA. V was pared by 1 base and J by 1 base, with 8 bases between. The CDR3 spans 15 residues. The CDR3 reads CASSLVRDSNQPQHF. The CDR3 DNA reads TGTGCCAGCAGCTTAGTCAGGGACAGCAATCAGCCCCAGCATTTT.

J is TRBJ2-7 and V is TRBV3-1; 7 nucleotides align to TRBD1. Germline assignment: CDR1 LGHDT and CDR2 YNNKEL (reference sequence). The CDR3 has 14 residues. Trimming took 8 bases from V and 3 from J; bases not matched to a gene: 10. The CDR3 sequence is CASPIQTGIYEQYF. CDR3 in DNA: TGTGCCAGCCCCATTCAGACAGGGATCTACGAGCAGTACTTC.

The V call is TRBV4-3, the J call TRBJ2-3; D not resolved. The CDR3 sequence is 15 residues long. CDR1 is LGHNA and CDR2 is YSLEER in the germline V gene. V was trimmed by 1 base and J by 2 bases, leaving 10 bases between them. CDR3 DNA: TGCGCCAGCAGCCAAGCTCGGCAGTCCACAGATACGCAGTATTTT. It encodes CASSQARQSTDTQYF.

This clonotype was seen just once. The chain joins TRBV9 to TRBJ2-5, with D perhaps matching TRBD2 (6 bases). CDR1 is SGDLS, CDR2 YYNGEE, per germline. Trimming pared 3 bases from V and 1 base from J, leaving 10 bases between. The CDR3 length is 14 residues. The CDR3 is CASSARLGQETQYF. As DNA, the CDR3 is TGTGCCAGCAGCGCGCGACTAGGCCAAGAGACCCAGTACTTC. Complete variable domain (other parts from reference TRBV9 and TRBJ2-5): DSGVTQTPKHLITATGQRVTLRCSPRSGDLSVYWYQQSLDQGLQFLIQYYNGEERAKGNILERFSAQQFPDLHSELNLSSLELGDSALYFCASSARLGQETQYFGPGTRLLVL.

This clonotype was counted a few times. The rearrangement uses TRBV5-1 and TRBJ2-5; 8 bases align to TRBD2. CDR3 length: 14 amino acids. Trimming removed 3 bases from V and 4 bases from J; junction bases left unmatched: 5. The germline CDR1 and CDR2 sequences are SGHRS and YFSETQ. The DNA of the CDR3 is TGCGCCAGCAGCTCCTCCGCGGGAGGAGAGACCCAGTACTTC. Its translation: CASSSSAGGETQYF.

This clonotype was seen a few times. The chain links TRBV11-2 to TRBJ2-7; a weak D match, TRBD1 (5 bases). CDR1 and CDR2 from the germline V gene are SGHAT and FQNNGV. The CDR3 sequence is 13 residues long. V was shortened by 0 bases and J by 7 bases, with 10 bases between the two germline ends. CDR3 DNA: TGTGCCAGCAGCTTAGAGAGGACAATGGAGCAGTACTTC. It codes for CASSLERTMEQYF.

The chain has TRBV28 and TRBJ2-7; 15 bases agree with TRBD2. CDR3 length equals 15 residues. Germline V lookup: CDR1 MDHEN, CDR2 SYDVKM. J gave up 7 bases and V 6 bases, and 7 bases lay outside the gene matches. CDR3 region: CASRRTSGRAGEQYF. CDR3 in DNA: TGTGCCAGCAGAAGGACTAGCGGGAGGGCCGGGGAGCAGTACTTC.

This clonotype has only a few counts. The chain is built from TRBV10-3 and TRBJ2-7; the match to TRBD2 covers 10 bases. Germline CDR1 ENHRY, CDR2 SYGVKD. Losses at the gene ends were 10 bases for V and 3 bases for J; bases not matched to a gene: 12. This CDR3 spans 15 amino acids. CDR3 protein: CATSTVAGGFYEQYF. In DNA form, the CDR3 reads TGTGCCACTAGCACAGTAGCGGGAGGCTTCTACGAGCAGTACTTC.

The chain couples TRBV7-2 to TRBJ2-1; D is perhaps TRBD2 (6 bases). The CDR3 has 15 residues. V lost 5 bases, J lost 1 base, and 12 bases lay in between. The germline gives CDR1 SGHTA, CDR2 FQGNSA. CDR3 sequence: CASSVPGVSYNEQFF. The CDR3, as DNA: TGTGCCAGCAGCGTCCCGGGAGTTTCCTACAATGAGCAGTTCTTC.

This sequence joins TRBV6-6 and TRBJ2-1; D is unresolved. The CDR3 length is 14 residues. Trimming left V 0 bases short and J 8 bases short, with 11 bases between. CDR1 MNHNY and CDR2 SVGAGI come from the germline V gene (reference sequence). The CDR3 sequence: CASSYSSTLDEQFF. DNA of the CDR3: TGTGCCAGCAGTTACTCGTCCACGCTGGATGAGCAGTTCTTC.

This clonotype was observed a single time. CDR3 region: CSASPTQRTQKGTDTQYF. The CDR3 DNA reads as TGCAGTGCTAGTCCGACTCAGAGGACACAAAAGGGCACAGATACGCAGTATTTT. The chain couples TRBV20-1 to TRBJ2-3; D possibly corresponds to TRBD1 (5 bases). Germline assignment: CDR1 DFQATT and CDR2 SNEGSKA (reference sequence). Deletions cut 3 bases from V and 1 base from J, with 23 bases between. The CDR3 is 18 amino acids.

The chain links TRBV5-1 to TRBJ2-4, with D possibly called TRBD1 or TRBD2 (6 bases each). Germline V gene sequence: CDR1 SGHRS, CDR2 YFSETQ. V was shortened by 0 bases and J by 3 bases, with 7 bases between the two germline ends. The CDR3 has 14 amino acids. The CDR3 DNA follows: TGCGCCAGCAGCTTGGAGGGGGGCAAAAACATTCAGTACTTC. Its translation: CASSLEGGKNIQYF.

This rearrangement joins TRBV11-2 to TRBJ2-7; 7 bases match TRBD1. V lost 6 bases, J lost 2 bases, and 4 bases stayed unmatched. The germline gives CDR1 SGHAT, CDR2 FQNNGV. The CDR3 loop spans 13 amino acids. CDR3 loop: CASSQGQAYEQYF. The CDR3 DNA sequence: TGTGCCAGCAGTCAAGGACAGGCCTACGAGCAGTACTTC.

This clonotype has a single count. V gene TRBV20-1 combines with J gene TRBJ2-5, with 7 bases lining up with TRBD1. The trim removed 1 base at V and 11 bases at J, leaving 19 bases unmatched. CDR1 is DFQATT, CDR2 SNEGSKA, per germline (reference sequence). CDR3 length: 16 amino acids. The CDR3 DNA sequence: TGCAGTGCTAGAGGGTACAGGGGAATGTTCTACAATGAGCAGTACTTC. It encodes CSARGYRGMFYNEQYF.

V usage is TRBV20-1 and J usage is TRBJ2-5; 13 bases line up with TRBD2. The CDR3 covers 13 residues. The V gene's germline CDR1 is DFQATT and CDR2 SNEGSKA (reference sequence). V lost 5 bases to trimming and J lost 6 bases; unmatched junction nucleotides: 3. DNA for the CDR3: TGCAGTGCTTGGACTAGCGGGAGAAAGACCCAGTACTTC. It is translated as CSAWTSGRKTQYF.

The rearrangement links TRBV5-4 to TRBJ2-7; 11 bases agree with TRBD2. This CDR3 has 15 amino acids. Germline V gives CDR1 SGHNT, CDR2 YYREEE (reference sequence). With V trimmed by 4 bases and J by 0 bases, 3 bases remained unmatched. As DNA, the CDR3 is TGTGCCAGCAGCGGGGGACTAGCGGACTCCTACGAGCAGTACTTC. This gives the protein CASSGGLADSYEQYF.

The CDR3 nucleotides are TGTGCCAGCAGTCCCATTGTGGGCTACGAGCAGTACTTC. Translated, it gives CASSPIVGYEQYF. The rearrangement uses TRBV28 and TRBJ2-7; no firm D call. The germline V and J ends were trimmed by 5 bases and 3 bases, with 11 bases remaining between them. Germline V lookup: CDR1 MDHEN, CDR2 SYDVKM. CDR3 length: 13 residues. Looking up the rest from reference TRBV28 and TRBJ2-7 gives the full variable domain: DVKVTQSSRYLVKRTGEKVFLECVQDMDHENMFWYRQDPGLGLRLIYFSYDVKMKEKGDIPEGYSVSREKKERFSLILESASTNQTSMYLCASSPIVGYEQYFGPGTRLTVT.

This clonotype was detected a few times. The chain carries TRBV5-1 and TRBJ2-4, with TRBD2 matching over 12 bases. This CDR3 region has 18 residues. The J segment lost 8 bases and the V segment lost 4 bases, leaving 16 bases of the junction unmatched. Germline V CDR1 and CDR2: SGHRS, YFSETQ. CDR3 residues: CASSPYPLAGGPMDIQYF. The DNA for the CDR3 is TGCGCCAGCAGCCCCTACCCCCTAGCGGGAGGGCCGATGGACATTCAGTACTTC.

This chain links TRBV10-3 with TRBJ2-7, with TRBD1 identical over 8 bases. In germline, CDR1 is ENHRY, CDR2 SYGVKD. This CDR3 contains 14 residues. J was trimmed by 4 bases and V by 3 bases; bases with no gene match: 5. The CDR3 protein is CAISDRQGQYEQYF. Here the CDR3 DNA reads TGTGCCATCAGTGACCGACAGGGGCAGTACGAGCAGTACTTC.

V is TRBV27 and J is TRBJ2-3, with 13 bases identical to TRBD2. The V and J ends lost 5 bases and 2 bases, in that order; junction bases with no gene match: 1. Germline CDR1 MNHEY, CDR2 SMNVEV (reference sequence). CDR3 size: 15 residues. DNA for the CDR3: TGTGCCAGCAGTGGACTAGCGGGAGTCACAGATACGCAGTATTTT. Translating gives CASSGLAGVTDTQYF.

The V gene is TRBV15, the J gene TRBJ2-6; D gene uncertain. This CDR3 contains 17 residues. CDR1 is LNHNV, CDR2 YYDKDF, per germline (reference sequence). The V gene lost 5 bases and the J gene lost 0 bases, with 14 bases spanning the gap. CDR3 residues: CATSDQLSRSGANVLTF. CDR3 in DNA: TGTGCCACCAGCGACCAGCTTAGTCGCTCTGGGGCCAACGTCCTGACTTTC.

The chain has TRBV7-2 and TRBJ2-7, with 7 bases lining up with TRBD2. Germline V gene data show CDR1 as SGHTA and CDR2 as FQGNSA. The CDR3 has 15 amino acids. Losses at the gene ends were 1 base for V and 3 bases for J; bases not matched to a gene: 6. CDR3 DNA: TGTGCCAGCAGCTTAGAAGTCCTAGCGGACTACGAGCAGTACTTC. It translates to CASSLEVLADYEQYF.

V is TRBV6-5 and J is TRBJ1-1; D is unclear. Germline V lookup: CDR1 MNHEY, CDR2 SVGAGI. The CDR3 spans 13 residues. The ends were cut back, 3 bases at V and 5 bases at J, with 10 bases in the middle. CDR3 amino acids: CASSYSESTEAFF. In DNA form, the CDR3 reads TGTGCCAGCAGTTATTCGGAGTCGACTGAAGCTTTCTTT.

With respect to this clonotype: The junction departs from germline at one end; a sequencing error may be responsible. The chain is built from TRBV29-1 and TRBJ2-7; 13 bases are a match to TRBD2. Looked up from germline, CDR1 is SQVTM and CDR2 is ANQGSEA. This CDR3 is built from 16 residues. CDR3 coding DNA: TGCAGCGTCCGAAGGCCCCGACTAGCGGGAGGCTACGTGCAGTACTTC. Amino acid sequence: CSVRRPRLAGGYVQYF.

A word on this clonotype: A read error may account for a junction end that differs from germline. The chain has TRBV10-3 and TRBJ2-3; D remains unclear. In germline, CDR1 is ENHRY, CDR2 SYGVKD. The CDR3 runs to 12 residues. CDR3 coding DNA: TGTGCCGTCGGGCCCAGCACGGATACGCAGTATTTT. Protein product: CAVGPSTDTQYF.

This clonotype was seen more than once but under ten times. The chain uses TRBV14 and TRBJ2-1; D possibly uses TRBD1 or TRBD2 (5 bases each). CDR3 length equals 18 residues. Germline values: CDR1 SGHDN, CDR2 FVKESK. V shed 4 bases and J shed 4 bases, with 23 bases lying between them. This CDR3 reads CASSPRLGTPKAYNEQFF. CDR3 nucleotides: TGTGCCAGCAGCCCGCGCCTCGGGACCCCAAAAGCTTACAATGAGCAGTTCTTC.

The chain recombines TRBV11-1 with TRBJ1-1; unclear D gene. Trimming cost V 5 bases and J 1 base, with 8 bases left between them. Germline CDR1 and CDR2: SGHAT and FQDESV (reference sequence). This CDR3 is 13 amino acids long. The CDR3: CASSLHGNTEAFF. As DNA, the CDR3 is TGTGCCAGCAGCCTCCATGGGAACACTGAAGCTTTCTTT.

The CDR3 is CASSFAVNYEQYF. The CDR3 coding sequence is TGTGCCAGCAGTTTCGCCGTTAACTACGAGCAGTACTTC. The gene calls are TRBV27 and TRBJ2-7, with unresolved D. Deletions cut 3 bases from V and 3 bases from J, with 9 bases between. Germline loops: CDR1 MNHEY, CDR2 SMNVEV (reference sequence). This CDR3 has 13 amino acids.